Listed below are T cell receptor beta chains from one sample, sequenced in a study of beta chain features in type 1 diabetes. The method was immunoSEQ multiplex PCR; TCRdb's version includes in-frame clones alone and lacks a portion of them. The profile covers around 240,000 clones, with 9.6% appearing a single time and about 0.03% taken by the ten largest. Specimen: naive CD4+ T cells from blood. All receptors derive from a woman between 18 and 29 years old in good health. Each CDR3 is given with its conserved first and last residue. Fields, in order: V gene, clone size, CDR3 protein. Part of the rows lack a size; the others show once, few, many or a class for expanded clones.

>TRBV7-9|many
CASSLGLGELFF
>TRBV5-1|.
CASSSWTSGASNTGELFF
>TRBV11-2|few
CASSFLLGTVNSPLHF
>TRBV9|.
CASSAGTGPSSYEQYF
>TRBV5-1|.
CASSLDEGAYNEQFF
>TRBV4-1|.
CASSQGTSLSTDTQYF
>TRBV11-2|few
CASSLVEGGYYGYTF
>TRBV19|few
CASSIRDRPSYEQYF
>TRBV7-9|few
CASSSEGGPKGYGYTF
>TRBV20-1|.
CSATAVNEQFF
>TRBV5-4|few
CASSPRGAESANYGYTF
>TRBV30|few
CAWSVQGAGGYTF
>TRBV29-1|.
CSVRRQGAGGYTF